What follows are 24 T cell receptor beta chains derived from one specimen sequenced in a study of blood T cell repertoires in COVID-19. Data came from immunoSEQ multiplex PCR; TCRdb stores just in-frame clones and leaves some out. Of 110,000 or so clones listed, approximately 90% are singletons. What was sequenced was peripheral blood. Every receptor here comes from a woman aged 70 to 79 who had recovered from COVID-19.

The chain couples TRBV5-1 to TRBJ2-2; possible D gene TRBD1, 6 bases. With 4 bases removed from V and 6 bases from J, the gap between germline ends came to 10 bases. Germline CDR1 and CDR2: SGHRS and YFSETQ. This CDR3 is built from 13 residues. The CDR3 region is CASSIQGAGELFF. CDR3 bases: TGCGCCAGCAGCATACAGGGCGCCGGGGAGCTGTTTTTT.

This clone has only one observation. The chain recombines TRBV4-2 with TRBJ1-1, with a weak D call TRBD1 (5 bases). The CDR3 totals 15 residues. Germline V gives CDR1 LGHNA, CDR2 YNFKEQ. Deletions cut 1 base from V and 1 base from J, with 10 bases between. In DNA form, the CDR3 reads TGTGCCAGCAGCCAAGGCAGGGATGGGAACACTGAAGCTTTCTTT. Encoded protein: CASSQGRDGNTEAFF.

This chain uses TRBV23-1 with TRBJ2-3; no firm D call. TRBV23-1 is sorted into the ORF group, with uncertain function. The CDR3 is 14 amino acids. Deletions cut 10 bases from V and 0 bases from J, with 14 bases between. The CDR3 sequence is CATVPVQSTDTQYF. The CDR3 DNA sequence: TGCGCCACCGTCCCGGTCCAAAGCACAGATACGCAGTATTTT.

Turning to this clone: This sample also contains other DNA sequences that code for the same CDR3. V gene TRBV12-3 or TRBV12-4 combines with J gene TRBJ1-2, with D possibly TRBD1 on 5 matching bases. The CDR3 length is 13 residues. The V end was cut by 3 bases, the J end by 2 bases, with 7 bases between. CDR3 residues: CASSLTANYGYTF. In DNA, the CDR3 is TGTGCCAGCAGTTTGACAGCGAACTATGGCTACACCTTC.

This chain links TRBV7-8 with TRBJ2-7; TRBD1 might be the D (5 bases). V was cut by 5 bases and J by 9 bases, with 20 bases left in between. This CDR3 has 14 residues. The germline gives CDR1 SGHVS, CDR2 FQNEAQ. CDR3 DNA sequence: TGTGCCAGCAGCACTTACGGCTCAGGGCAAGGGCAGTACTTC. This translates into CASSTYGSGQGQYF.

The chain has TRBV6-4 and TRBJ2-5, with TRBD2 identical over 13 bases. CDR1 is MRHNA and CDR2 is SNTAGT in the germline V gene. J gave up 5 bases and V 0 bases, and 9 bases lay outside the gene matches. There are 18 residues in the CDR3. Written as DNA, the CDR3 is TGTGCCAGCAGTGACTCGCGCAGGGGGACTAGCGGGAAGGAGACCCAGTACTTC. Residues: CASSDSRRGTSGKETQYF.

CDR3: CASSRVGTARRGEQFF. The DNA for the CDR3 is TGCGCCAGCAGCCGAGTGGGGACTGCGCGACGGGGGGAGCAGTTCTTC. This chain uses TRBV4-1 with TRBJ2-1; TRBD2 might be the D (6 bases). Trimming removed 4 bases at V and 10 bases at J, with 23 bases between. CDR3 length equals 16 residues. Germline CDR1 is MGHRA and CDR2 is YSYEKL.

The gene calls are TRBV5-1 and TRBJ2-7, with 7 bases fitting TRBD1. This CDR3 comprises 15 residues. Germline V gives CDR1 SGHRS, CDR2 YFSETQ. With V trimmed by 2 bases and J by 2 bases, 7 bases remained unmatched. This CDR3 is CASSLQGIVPYEQYF. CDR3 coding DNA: TGCGCCAGCAGCTTACAGGGGATCGTCCCCTACGAGCAGTACTTC.

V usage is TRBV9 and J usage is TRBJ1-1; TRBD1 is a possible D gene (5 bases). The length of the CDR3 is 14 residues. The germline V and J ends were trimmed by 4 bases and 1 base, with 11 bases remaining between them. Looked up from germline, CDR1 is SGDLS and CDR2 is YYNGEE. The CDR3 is CASSPQGQNTEAFF. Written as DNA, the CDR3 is TGTGCCAGCAGCCCCCAGGGCCAGAACACTGAAGCTTTCTTT.

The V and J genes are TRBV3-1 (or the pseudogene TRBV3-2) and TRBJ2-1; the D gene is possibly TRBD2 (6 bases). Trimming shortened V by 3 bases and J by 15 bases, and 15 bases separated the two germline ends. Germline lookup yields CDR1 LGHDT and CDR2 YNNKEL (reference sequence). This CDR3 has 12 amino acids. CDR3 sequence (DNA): TGTGCCAGCAGCCAGCGCGGGGCCGGGGGGTTCTTC. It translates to CASSQRGAGGFF.

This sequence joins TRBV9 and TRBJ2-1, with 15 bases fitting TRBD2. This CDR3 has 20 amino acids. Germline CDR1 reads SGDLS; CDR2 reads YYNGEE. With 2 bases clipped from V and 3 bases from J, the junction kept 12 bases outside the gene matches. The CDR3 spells CASSVATRTSGGAGYNEQFF. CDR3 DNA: TGTGCCAGCAGCGTGGCTACCCGGACTAGCGGGGGGGCAGGCTACAATGAGCAGTTCTTC.

This CDR3 is CASSRKQGTGTQYF. The CDR3 bases are TGTGCCAGCAGCCGGAAACAGGGCACGGGGACCCAGTACTTC. The gene calls are TRBV9 and TRBJ2-5; tentative D call: TRBD1 (6 bases). V dropped 4 bases and J dropped 7 bases, with 17 bases sitting between them. The CDR3 has 14 amino acids. Germline V gives CDR1 SGDLS, CDR2 YYNGEE.

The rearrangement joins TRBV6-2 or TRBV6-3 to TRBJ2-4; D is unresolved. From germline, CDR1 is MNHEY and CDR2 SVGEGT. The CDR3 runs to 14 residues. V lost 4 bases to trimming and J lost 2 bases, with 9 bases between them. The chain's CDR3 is CASSFRYSKNIQYF. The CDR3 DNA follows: TGTGCCAGCAGTTTCCGCTACTCCAAAAACATTCAGTACTTC.

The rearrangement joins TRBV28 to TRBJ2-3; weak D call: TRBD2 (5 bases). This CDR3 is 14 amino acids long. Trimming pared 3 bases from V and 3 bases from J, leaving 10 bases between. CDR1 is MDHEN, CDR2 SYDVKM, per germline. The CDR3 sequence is CASSFGRRTDTQYF. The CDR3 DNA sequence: TGTGCCAGCAGTTTTGGCAGGAGGACAGATACGCAGTATTTT.

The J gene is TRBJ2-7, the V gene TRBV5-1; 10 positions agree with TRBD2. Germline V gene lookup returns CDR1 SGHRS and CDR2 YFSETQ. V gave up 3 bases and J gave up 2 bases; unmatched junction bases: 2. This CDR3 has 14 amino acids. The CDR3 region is CASSSGLAAYEQYF. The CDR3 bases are TGCGCCAGCAGCTCCGGACTAGCGGCCTACGAGCAGTACTTC.

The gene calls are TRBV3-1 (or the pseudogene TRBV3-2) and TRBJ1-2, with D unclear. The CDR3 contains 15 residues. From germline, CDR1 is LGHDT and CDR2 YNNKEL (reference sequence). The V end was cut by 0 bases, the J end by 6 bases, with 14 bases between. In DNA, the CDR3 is TGTGCCAGCAGCCAAGAGATATGGGCAGGCCATGGCTACACCTTC. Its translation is CASSQEIWAGHGYTF.

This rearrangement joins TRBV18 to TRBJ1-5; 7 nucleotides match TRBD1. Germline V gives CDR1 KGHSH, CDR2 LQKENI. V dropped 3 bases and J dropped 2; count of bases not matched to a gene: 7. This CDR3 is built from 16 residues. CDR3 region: CASSPGTENGNQPQHF. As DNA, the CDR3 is TGTGCCAGCTCACCCGGGACAGAGAACGGCAATCAGCCCCAGCATTTT.

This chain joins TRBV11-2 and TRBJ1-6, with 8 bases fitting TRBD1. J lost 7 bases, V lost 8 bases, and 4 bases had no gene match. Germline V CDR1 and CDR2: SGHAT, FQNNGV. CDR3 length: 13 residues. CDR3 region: CASGGQVNSPLHF. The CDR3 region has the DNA TGTGCCAGCGGGGGACAGGTAAATTCACCCCTCCACTTT.

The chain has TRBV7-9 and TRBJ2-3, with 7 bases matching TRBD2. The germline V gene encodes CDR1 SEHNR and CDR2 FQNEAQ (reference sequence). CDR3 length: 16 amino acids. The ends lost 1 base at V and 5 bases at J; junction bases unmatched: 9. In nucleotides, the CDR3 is TGTGCCAGCAGCTTAGGGGCTAGCGGAGGGAAAGATACGCAGTATTTT. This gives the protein CASSLGASGGKDTQYF.

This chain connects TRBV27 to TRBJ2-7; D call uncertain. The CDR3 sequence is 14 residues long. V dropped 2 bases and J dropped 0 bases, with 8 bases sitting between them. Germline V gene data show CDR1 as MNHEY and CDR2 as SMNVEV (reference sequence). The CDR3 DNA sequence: TGTGCCAGCAGTTTAAGTCGCAGCTCCTACGAGCAGTACTTC. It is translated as CASSLSRSSYEQYF.

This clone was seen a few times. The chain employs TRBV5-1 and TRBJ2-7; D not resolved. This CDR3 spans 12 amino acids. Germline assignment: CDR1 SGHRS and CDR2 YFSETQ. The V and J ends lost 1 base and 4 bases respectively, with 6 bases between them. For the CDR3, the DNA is TGCGCCAGCAGCTTGTCCGGGTACGAGCAGTACTTC. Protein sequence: CASSLSGYEQYF.

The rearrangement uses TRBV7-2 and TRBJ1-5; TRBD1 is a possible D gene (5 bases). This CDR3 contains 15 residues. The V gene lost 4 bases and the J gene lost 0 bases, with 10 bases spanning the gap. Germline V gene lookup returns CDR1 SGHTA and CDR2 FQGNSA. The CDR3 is CASSSQAHSNQPQHF. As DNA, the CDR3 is TGTGCCAGCAGCTCACAGGCCCATAGCAATCAGCCCCAGCATTTT.

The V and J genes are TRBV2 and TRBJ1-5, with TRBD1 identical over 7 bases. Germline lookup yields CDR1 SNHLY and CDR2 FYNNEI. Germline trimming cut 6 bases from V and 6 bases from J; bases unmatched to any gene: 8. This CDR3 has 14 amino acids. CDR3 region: CASRVDRVAQPQHF. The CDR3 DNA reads TGTGCCAGCAGGGTTGACAGGGTGGCTCAGCCCCAGCATTTT.

The CDR3 region has the DNA TGTGCCAGCGGGGGCGGGAGTTTAGGTTATGGCTACACCTTC. Translation: CASGGGSLGYGYTF. The chain recombines TRBV6-5 with TRBJ1-2; D may be TRBD1 (6 bases). CDR1 is MNHEY, CDR2 SVGAGI, per germline. This CDR3 has 14 amino acids. Trimming shortened V by 8 bases and J by 5 bases, and 18 bases separated the two germline ends.